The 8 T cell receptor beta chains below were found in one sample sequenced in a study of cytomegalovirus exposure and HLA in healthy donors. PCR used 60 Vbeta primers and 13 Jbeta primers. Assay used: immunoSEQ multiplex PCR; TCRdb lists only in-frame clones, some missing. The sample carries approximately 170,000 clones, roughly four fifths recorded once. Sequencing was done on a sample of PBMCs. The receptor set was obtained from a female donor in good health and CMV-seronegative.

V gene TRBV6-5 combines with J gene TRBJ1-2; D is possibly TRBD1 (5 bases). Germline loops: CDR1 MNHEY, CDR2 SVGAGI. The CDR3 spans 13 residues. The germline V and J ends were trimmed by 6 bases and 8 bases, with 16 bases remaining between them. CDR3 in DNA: TGTGCCAGCAGACCCGACAGTATTCGCGGCTACACCTTC. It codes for CASRPDSIRGYTF.

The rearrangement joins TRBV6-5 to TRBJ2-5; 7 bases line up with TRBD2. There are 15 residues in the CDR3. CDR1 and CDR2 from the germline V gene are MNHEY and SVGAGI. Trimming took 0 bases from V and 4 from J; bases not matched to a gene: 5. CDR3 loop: CASSYSLGGSETQYF. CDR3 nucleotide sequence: TGTGCCAGCAGTTACTCGTTGGGGGGGTCAGAGACCCAGTACTTC.

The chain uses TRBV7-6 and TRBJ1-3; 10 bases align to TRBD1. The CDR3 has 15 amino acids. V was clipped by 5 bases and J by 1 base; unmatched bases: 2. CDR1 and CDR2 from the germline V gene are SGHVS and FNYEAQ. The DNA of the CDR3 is TGTGCCAGCAGCCTGGACAGGGGGTCTGGAAACACCATATATTTT. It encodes CASSLDRGSGNTIYF.

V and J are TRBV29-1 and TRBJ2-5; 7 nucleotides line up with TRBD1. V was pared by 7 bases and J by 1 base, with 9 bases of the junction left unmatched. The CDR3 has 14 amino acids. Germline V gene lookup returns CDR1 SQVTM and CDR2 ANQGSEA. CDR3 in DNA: TGCAGCGGAGGAGACAGGGAAACCCAAGAGACCCAGTACTTC. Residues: CSGGDRETQETQYF.

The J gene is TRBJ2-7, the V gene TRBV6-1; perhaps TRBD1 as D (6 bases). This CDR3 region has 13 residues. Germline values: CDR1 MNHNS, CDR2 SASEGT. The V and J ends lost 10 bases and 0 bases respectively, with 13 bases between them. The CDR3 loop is CAILGGSSYEQYF. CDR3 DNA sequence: TGTGCCATACTAGGGGGTAGCTCCTACGAGCAGTACTTC.

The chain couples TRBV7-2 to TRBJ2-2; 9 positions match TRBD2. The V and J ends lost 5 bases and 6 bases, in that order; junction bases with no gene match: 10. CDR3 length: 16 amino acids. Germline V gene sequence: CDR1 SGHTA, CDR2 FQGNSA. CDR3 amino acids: CASSQLARGGPGELFF. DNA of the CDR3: TGTGCCAGCAGCCAATTAGCGCGGGGGGGCCCCGGGGAGCTGTTTTTT.

This CDR3 reads CASSELRGLDTGELFF. In DNA, the CDR3 is TGTGCCAGCAGTGAACTCAGGGGGCTTGACACCGGGGAGCTGTTTTTT. The rearrangement joins TRBV6-1 to TRBJ2-2; 8 bases line up with TRBD1. J lost 3 bases, V lost 2 bases, and 5 bases had no gene match. The germline V gene has CDR1 MNHNS and CDR2 SASEGT. The CDR3 runs 16 residues.

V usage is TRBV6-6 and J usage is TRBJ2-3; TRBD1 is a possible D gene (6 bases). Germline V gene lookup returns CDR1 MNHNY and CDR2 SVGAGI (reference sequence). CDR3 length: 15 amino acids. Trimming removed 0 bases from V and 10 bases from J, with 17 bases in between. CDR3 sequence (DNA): TGTGCCAGCAGTTACTCGAGGGACCTTCAGGGGTCGCAGTATTTT. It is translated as CASSYSRDLQGSQYF.